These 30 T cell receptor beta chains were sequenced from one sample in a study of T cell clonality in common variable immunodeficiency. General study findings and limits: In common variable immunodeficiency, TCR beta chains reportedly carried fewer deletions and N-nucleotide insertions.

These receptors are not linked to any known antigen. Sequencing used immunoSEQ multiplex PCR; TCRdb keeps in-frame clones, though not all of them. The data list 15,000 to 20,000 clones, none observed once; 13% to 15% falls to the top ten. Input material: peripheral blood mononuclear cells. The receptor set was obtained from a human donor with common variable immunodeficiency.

CDR3 region: CASSLDLSDTQYF. CDR3 DNA, as far as it was read: TGTGCCAGCAGCTTAGACCTTTCAGATACG. V is TRBV11-2 and J is TRBJ2-3; D is unclear. The read falls 3 residues short of the CDR3 end, and the missing part is taken from the germline J gene. Trimming removed 0 bases from V and 4 bases from J, with 5 bases in between. The CDR3 runs 13 residues. Germline CDR1 and CDR2: SGHAT and FQNNGV.

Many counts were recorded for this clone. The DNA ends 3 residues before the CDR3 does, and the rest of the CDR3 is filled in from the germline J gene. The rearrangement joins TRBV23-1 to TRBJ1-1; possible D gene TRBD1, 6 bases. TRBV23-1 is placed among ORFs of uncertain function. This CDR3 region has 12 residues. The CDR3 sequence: CASSLPGEEAFF. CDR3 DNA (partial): TGCGCCAGCAGTCTGCCAGGGGAAGAA.

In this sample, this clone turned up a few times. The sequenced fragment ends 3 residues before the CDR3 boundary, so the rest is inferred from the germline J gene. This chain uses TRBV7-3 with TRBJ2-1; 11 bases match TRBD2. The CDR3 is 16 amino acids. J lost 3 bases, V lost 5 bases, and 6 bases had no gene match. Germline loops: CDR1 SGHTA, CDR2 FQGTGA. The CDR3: CASSQGTSGRYNEQFF. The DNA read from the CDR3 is TGTGCCAGCAGCCAAGGGACTAGCGGCCGCTACAATGAG.

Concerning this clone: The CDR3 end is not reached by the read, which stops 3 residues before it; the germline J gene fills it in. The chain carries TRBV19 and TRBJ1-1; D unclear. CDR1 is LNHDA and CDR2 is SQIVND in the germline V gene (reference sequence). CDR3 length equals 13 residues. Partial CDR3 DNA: TGTGCCAGTAGTATAGATCGGTTCAGGGAA. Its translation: CASSIDRFRE. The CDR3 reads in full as CASSIDRFREAFF.

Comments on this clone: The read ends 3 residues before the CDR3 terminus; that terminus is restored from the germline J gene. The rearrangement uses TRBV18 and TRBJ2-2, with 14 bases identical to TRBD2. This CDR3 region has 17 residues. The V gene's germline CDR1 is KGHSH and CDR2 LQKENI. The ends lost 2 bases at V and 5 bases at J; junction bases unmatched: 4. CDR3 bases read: TGTGCCAGCTCACCAAAGGGACTAGCGGGAGTTACCGGGGAG. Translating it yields CASSPKGLAGVTGE. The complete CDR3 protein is CASSPKGLAGVTGELFF.

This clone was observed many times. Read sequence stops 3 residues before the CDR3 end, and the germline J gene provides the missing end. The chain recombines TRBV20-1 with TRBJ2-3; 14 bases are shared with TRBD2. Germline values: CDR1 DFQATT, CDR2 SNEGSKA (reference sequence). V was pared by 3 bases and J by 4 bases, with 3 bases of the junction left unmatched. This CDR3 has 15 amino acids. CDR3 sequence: CSASLGLAGADTQYF. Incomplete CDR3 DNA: TGCAGTGCTAGCTTGGGACTAGCGGGAGCAGATACG.

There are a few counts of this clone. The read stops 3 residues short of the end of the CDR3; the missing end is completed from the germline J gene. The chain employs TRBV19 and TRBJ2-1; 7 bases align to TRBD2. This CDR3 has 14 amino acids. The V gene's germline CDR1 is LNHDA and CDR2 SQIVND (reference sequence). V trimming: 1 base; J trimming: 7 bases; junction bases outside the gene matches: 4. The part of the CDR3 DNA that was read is TGTGCCAGTAGTATAGGACTAGCCCCGAATGAG. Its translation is CASSIGLAPNE. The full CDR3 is CASSIGLAPNEQFF.

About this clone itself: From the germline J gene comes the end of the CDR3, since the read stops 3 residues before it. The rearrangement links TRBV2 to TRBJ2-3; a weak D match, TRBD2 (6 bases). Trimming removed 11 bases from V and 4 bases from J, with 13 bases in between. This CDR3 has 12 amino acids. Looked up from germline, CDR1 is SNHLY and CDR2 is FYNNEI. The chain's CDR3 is CAGSGDSDTQYF. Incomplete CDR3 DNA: TGTGCCGGGTCGGGGGACTCAGATACG.

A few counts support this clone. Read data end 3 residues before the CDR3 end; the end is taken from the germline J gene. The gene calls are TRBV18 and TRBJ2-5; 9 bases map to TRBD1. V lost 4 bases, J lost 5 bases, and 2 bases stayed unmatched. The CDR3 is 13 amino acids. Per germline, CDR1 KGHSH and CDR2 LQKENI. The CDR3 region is CASSRDRAETQYF. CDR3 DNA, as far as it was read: TGTGCCAGCTCACGGGACAGGGCGGAGACC.

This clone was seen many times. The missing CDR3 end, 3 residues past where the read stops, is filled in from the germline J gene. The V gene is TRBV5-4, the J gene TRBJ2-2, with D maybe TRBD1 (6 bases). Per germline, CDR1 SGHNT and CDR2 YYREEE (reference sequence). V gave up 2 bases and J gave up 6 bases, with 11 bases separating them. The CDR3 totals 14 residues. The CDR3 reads CASSLGGWSGELFF. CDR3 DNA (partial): TGTGCCAGCAGCTTAGGGGGATGGTCCGGGGAG.

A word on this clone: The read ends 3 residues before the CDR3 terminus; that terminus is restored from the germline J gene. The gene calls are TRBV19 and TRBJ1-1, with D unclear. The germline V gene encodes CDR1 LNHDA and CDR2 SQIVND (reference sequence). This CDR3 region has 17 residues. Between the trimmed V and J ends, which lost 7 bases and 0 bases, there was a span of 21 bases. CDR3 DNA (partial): TGTGCCAGTAAAAAGAGAACAACAGCAGATATGAACACTGAA. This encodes CASKKRTTADMNTE. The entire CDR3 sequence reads CASKKRTTADMNTEAFF.

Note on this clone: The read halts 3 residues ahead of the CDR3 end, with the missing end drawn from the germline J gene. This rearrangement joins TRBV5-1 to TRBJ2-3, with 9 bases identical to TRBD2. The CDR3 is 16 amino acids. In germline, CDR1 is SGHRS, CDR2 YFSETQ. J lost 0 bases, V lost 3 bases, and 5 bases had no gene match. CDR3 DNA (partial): TGCGCCAGCAGCTCCTTAGCGGGAGTTAGCACAGATACG. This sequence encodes CASSSLAGVSTDT. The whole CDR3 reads CASSSLAGVSTDTQYF.

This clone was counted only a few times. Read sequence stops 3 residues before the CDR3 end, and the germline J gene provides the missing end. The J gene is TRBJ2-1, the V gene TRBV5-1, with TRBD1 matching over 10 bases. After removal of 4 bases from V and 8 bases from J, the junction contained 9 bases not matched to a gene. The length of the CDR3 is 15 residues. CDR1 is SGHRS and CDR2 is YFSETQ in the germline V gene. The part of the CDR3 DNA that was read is TGCGCCAGCAGCCAAGAGGGGACAGGGGTCCATGAG. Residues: CASSQEGTGVHE. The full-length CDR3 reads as CASSQEGTGVHEQFF.

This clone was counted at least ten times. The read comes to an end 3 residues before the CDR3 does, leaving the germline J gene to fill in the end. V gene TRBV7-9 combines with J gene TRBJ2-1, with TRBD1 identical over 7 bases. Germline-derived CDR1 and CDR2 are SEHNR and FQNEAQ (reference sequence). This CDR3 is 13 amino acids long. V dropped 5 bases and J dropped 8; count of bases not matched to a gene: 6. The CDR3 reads CASSPTGLDEQFF. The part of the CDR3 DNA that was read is TGTGCCAGCAGCCCGACAGGGCTCGATGAG.

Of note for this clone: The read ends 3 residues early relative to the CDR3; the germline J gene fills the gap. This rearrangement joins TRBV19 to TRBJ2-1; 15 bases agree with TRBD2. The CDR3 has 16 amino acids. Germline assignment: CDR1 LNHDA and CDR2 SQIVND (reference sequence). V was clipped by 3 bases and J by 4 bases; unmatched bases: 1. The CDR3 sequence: CASSMGLAGGYNEQFF. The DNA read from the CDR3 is TGTGCCAGTAGTATGGGACTAGCGGGAGGTTACAATGAG. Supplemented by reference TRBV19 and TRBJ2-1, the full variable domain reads DGGITQSPKYLFRKEGQNVTLSCEQNLNHDAMYWYRQDPGQGLRLIYYSQIVNDFQKGDIAEGYSVSREKKESFPLTVTSAQKNPTAFYLCASSMGLAGGYNEQFFGPGTRLTVL.

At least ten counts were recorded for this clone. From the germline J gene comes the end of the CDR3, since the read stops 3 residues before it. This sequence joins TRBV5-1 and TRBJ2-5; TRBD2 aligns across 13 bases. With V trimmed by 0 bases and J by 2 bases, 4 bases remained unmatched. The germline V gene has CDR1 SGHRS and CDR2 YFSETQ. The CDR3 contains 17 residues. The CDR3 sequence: CASSLGLAGGGQETQYF. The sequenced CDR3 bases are TGCGCCAGCAGCTTGGGACTAGCGGGGGGCGGGCAAGAGACC.

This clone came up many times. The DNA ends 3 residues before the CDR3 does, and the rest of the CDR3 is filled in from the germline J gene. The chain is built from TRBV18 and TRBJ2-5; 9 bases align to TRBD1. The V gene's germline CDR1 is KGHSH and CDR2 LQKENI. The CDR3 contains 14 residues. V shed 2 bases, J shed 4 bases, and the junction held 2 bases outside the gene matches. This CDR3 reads CASSPGTGRETQYF. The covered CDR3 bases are TGTGCCAGCTCACCAGGGACAGGGAGAGAGACC.

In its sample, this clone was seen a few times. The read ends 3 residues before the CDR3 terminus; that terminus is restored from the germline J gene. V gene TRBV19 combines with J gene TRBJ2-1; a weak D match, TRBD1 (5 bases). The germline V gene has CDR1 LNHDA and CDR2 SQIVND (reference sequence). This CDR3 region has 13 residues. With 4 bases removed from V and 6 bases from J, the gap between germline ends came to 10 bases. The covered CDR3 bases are TGTGCCAGTAGTAGACCCCAGGGCAATGAG. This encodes CASSRPQGNE. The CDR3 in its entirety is CASSRPQGNEQFF.

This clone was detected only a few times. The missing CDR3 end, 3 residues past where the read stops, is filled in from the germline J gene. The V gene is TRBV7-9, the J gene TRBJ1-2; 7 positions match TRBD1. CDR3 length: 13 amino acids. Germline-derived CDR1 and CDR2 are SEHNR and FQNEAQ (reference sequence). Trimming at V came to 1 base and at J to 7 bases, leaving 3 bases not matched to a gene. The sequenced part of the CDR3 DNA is TGTGCCAGCAGCTTAGGGGACAGCCCTGGC. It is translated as CASSLGDSPG. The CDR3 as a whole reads CASSLGDSPGYTF.

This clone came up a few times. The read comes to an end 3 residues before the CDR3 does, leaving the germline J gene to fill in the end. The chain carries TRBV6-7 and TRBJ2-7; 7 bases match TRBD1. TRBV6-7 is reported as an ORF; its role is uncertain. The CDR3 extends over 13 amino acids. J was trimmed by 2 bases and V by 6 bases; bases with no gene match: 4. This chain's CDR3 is CASRDRPTYEQYF. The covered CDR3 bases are TGTGCCAGCAGGGACAGGCCAACCTACGAG.

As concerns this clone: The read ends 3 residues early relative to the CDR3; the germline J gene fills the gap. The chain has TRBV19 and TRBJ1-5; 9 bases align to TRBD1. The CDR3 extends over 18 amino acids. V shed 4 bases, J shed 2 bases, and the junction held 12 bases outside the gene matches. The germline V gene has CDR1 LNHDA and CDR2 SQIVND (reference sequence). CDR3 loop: CASSKTWTGVQGNQPQHF. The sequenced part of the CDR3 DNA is TGTGCCAGTAGTAAGACCTGGACAGGGGTTCAGGGCAATCAGCCC.

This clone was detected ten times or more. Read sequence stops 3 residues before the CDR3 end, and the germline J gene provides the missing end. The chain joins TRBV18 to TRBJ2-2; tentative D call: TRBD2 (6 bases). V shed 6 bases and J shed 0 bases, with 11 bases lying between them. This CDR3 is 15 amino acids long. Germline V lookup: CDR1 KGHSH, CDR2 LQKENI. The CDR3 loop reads CASSPGLPNTGELFF. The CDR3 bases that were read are TGTGCCAGCTCCCCGGGACTCCCGAACACCGGGGAG.

The sequenced CDR3 bases are TGTGCCAGCAGCTTAGGGACAGCCTCACCTTACAATGAG. Translating gives CASSLGTASPYNE. The whole CDR3 is CASSLGTASPYNEQFF. The chain combines TRBV7-7 with TRBJ2-1; the D gene is possibly TRBD1 (6 bases). The read ends 3 residues before the CDR3 terminus; that terminus is restored from the germline J gene. The CDR3 length is 16 residues. Looked up from germline, CDR1 is SSHAT and CDR2 is FNYEAQ (reference sequence). V lost 1 base, J lost 4 bases, and 14 bases lay in between.

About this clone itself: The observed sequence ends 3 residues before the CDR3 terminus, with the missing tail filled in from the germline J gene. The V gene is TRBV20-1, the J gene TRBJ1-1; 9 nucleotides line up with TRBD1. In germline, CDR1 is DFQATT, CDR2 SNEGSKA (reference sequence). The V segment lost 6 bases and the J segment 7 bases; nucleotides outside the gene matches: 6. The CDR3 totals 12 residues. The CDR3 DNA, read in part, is TGCAGTGCACAACCGGGACAGGGTGAA. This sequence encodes CSAQPGQGE. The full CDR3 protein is CSAQPGQGEAFF.

The CDR3 DNA, read in part, is TGTGCCAGCAGCGTCGGGACTTCATACAATGAG. Its translation: CASSVGTSYNE. The full CDR3 is CASSVGTSYNEQFF. The chain links TRBV13 to TRBJ2-1, with D tentatively TRBD2 (6 bases). The CDR3 end falls 3 residues outside the read, so it is completed with the germline J gene. Germline V CDR1 and CDR2: PRHDT, FYEKMQ (reference sequence). This CDR3 comprises 14 residues. Trimming took 5 bases from V and 4 from J, leaving 12 bases between them.

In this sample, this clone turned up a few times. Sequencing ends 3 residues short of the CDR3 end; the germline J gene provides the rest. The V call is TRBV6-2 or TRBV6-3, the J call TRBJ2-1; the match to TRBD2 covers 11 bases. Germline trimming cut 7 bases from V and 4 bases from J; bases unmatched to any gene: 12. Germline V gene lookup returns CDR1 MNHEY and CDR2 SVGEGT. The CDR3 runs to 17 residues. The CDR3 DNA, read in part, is TGTGCCAGCAACCCCGGAACTAGCGGGGGCCTTTACAATGAG. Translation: CASNPGTSGGLYNE. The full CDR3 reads CASNPGTSGGLYNEQFF.

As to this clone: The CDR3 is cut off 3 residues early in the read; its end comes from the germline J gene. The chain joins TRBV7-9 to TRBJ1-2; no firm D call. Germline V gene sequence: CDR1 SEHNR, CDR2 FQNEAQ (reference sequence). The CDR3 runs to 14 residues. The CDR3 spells CASSLVSASLGYTF. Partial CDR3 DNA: TGTGCCAGCAGCTTAGTGTCTGCTTCCCTAGGC. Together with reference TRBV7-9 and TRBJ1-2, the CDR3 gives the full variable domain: DTGVSQNPRHKITKRGQNVTFRCDPISEHNRLYWYRQTLGQGPEFLTYFQNEAQLEKSRLLSDRFSAERPKGSFSTLEIQRTEQGDSAMYLCASSLVSASLGYTFGSGTRLTVV.

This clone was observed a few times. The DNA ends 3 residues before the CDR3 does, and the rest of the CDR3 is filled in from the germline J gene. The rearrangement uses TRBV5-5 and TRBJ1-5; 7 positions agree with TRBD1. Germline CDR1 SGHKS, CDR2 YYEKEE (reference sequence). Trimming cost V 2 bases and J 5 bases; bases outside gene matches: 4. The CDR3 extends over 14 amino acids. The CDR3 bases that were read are TGTGCCAGCAGCTTTGGGACAGAGGATCAGCCC. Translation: CASSFGTEDQP. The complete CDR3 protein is CASSFGTEDQPQHF.

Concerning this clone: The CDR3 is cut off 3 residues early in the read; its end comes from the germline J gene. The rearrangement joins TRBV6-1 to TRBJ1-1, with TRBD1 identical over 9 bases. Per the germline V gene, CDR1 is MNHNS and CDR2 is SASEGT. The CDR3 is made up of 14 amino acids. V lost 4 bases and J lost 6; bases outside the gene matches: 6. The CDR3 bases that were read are TGTGCCAGCAGTGGGGACAGGGTGAGCGCTGAA. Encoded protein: CASSGDRVSAE. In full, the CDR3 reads CASSGDRVSAEAFF.

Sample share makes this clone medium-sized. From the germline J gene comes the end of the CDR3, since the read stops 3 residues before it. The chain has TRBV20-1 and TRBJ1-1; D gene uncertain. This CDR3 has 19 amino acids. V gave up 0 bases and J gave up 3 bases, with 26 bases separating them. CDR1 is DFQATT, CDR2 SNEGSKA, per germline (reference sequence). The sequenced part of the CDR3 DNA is TGCAGTGCTAGAGAGCTTGACCCTGGGCCGTACCAAAGGGACACTGAA. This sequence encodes CSARELDPGPYQRDTE. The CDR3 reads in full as CSARELDPGPYQRDTEAFF.